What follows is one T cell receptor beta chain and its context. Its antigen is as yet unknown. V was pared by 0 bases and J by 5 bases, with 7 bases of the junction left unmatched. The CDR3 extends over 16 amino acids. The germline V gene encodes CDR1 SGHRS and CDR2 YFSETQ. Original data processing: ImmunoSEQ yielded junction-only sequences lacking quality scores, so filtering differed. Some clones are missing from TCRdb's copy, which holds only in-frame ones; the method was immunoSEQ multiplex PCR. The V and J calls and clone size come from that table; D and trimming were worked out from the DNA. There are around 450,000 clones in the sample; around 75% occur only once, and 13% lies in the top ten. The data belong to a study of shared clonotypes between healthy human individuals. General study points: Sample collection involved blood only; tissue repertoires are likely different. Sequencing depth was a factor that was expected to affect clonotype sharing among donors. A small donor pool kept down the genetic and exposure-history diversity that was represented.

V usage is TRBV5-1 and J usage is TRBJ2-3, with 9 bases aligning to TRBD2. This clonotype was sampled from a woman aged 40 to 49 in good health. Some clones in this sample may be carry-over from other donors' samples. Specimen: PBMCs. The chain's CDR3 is CASSLGGGRAGDTQYF. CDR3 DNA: TGCGCCAGCAGCTTGGGGGGCGGGAGGGCCGGAGATACGCAGTATTTT. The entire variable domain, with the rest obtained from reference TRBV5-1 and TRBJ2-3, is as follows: KAGVTQTPRYLIKTRGQQVTLSCSPISGHRSVSWYQQTPGQGLQFLFEYFSETQRNKGNFPGRFSGRQFSNSRSEMNVSTLELGDSALYLCASSLGGGRAGDTQYFGPGTRLTVL.